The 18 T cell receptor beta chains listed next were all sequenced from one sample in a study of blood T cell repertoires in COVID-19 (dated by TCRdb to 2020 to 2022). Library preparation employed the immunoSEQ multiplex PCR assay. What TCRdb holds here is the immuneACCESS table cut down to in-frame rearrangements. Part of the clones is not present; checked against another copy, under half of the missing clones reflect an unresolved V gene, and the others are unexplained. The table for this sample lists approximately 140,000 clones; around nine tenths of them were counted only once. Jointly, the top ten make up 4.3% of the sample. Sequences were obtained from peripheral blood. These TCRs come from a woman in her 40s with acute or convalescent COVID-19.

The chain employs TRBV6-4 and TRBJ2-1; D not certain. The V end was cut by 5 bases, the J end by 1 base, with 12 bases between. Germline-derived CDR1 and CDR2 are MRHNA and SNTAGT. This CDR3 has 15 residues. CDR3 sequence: CASSPSSGSYNEQFF. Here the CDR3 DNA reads TGTGCCAGCAGTCCTAGTAGTGGTTCCTACAATGAGCAGTTCTTC.

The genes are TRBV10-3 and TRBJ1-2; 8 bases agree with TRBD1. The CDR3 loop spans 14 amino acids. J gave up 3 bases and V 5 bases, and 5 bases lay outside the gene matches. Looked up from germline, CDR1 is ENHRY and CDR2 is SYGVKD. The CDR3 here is CAISNPTGDYGYTF. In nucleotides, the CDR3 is TGTGCCATCAGTAACCCGACAGGGGACTATGGCTACACCTTC.

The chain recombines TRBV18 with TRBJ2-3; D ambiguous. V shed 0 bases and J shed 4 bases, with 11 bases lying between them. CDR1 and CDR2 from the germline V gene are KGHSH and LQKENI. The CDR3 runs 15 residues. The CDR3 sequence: CASSPPHPSADTQYF. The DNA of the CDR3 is TGTGCCAGCTCACCACCCCACCCGAGTGCAGATACGCAGTATTTT. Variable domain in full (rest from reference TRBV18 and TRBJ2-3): NAGVMQNPRHLVRRRGQEARLRCSPMKGHSHVYWYRQLPEEGLKFMVYLQKENIIDESGMPKERFSAEFPKEGPSILRIQQVVRGDSAAYFCASSPPHPSADTQYFGPGTRLTVL.

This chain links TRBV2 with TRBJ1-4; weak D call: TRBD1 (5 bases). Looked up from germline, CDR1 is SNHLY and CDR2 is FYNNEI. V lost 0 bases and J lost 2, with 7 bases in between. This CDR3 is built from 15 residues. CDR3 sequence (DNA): TGTGCCAGCAGTGAAGCCAGGGTGACTAATGAAAAACTGTTTTTT. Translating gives CASSEARVTNEKLFF.

Written as DNA, the CDR3 is TGTGCCAGCAGCCGATTCACGGGACTAGCGGGCCGAGGTGGGACCCAGTACTTC. It codes for CASSRFTGLAGRGGTQYF. The V call is TRBV11-2, the J call TRBJ2-5; 12 bases align to TRBD2. J was trimmed by 7 bases and V by 5 bases; bases with no gene match: 17. The germline CDR1 and CDR2 sequences are SGHAT and FQNNGV. The CDR3 extends over 18 amino acids.

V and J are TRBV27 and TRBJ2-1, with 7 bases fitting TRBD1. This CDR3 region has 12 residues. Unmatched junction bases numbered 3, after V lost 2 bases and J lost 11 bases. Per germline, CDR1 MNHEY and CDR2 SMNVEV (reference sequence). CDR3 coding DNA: TGTGCCAGCAGTTTAGTGACAGGGAAGCAGTTCTTC. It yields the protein CASSLVTGKQFF.

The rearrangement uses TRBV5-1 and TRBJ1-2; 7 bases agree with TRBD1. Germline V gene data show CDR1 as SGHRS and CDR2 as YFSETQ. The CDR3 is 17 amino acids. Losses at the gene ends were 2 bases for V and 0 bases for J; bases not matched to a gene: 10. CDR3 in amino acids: CASSFGQAYASNYGYTF. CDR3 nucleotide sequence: TGCGCCAGCAGCTTCGGACAGGCTTACGCTTCTAACTATGGCTACACCTTC.

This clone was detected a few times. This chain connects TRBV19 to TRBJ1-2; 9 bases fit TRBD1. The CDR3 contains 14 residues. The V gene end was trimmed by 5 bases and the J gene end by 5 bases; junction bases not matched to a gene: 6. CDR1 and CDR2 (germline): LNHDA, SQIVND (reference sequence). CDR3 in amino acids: CASSRGTGTYGYTF. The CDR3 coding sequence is TGTGCCAGTAGTCGCGGGACAGGGACGTATGGCTACACCTTC.

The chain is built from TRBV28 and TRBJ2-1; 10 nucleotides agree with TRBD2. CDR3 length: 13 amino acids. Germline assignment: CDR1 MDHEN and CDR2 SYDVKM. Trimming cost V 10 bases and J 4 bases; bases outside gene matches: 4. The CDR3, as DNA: TGTGCCACGCTAGCGGGGGTGTACAATGAGCAGTTCTTC. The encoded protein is CATLAGVYNEQFF.

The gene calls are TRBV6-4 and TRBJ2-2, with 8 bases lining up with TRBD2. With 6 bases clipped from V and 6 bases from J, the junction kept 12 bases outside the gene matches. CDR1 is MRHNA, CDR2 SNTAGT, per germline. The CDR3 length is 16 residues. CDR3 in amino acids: CASREGSGSFPGELFF. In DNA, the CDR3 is TGTGCCAGCAGGGAGGGGAGCGGGAGTTTCCCCGGGGAGCTGTTTTTT.

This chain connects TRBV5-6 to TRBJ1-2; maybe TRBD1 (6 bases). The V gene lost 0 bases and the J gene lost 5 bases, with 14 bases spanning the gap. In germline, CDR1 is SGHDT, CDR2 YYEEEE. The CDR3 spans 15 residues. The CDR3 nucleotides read TGTGCCAGCAGCTTGGATGGGGGGGCTCGGTATGGCTACACCTTC. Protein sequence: CASSLDGGARYGYTF. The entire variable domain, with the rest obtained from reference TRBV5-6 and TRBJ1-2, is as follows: DAGVTQSPTHLIKTRGQQVTLRCSPKSGHDTVSWYQQALGQGPQFIFQYYEEEERQRGNFPDRFSGHQFPNYSSELNVNALLLGDSALYLCASSLDGGARYGYTFGSGTRLTVV.

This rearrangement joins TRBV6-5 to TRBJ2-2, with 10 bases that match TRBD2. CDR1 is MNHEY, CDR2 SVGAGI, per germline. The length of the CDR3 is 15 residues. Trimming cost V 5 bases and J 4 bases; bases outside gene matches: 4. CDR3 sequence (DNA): TGTGCCAGCAGTAGCGGGAGGGTAAGCACCGGGGAGCTGTTTTTT. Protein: CASSSGRVSTGELFF.

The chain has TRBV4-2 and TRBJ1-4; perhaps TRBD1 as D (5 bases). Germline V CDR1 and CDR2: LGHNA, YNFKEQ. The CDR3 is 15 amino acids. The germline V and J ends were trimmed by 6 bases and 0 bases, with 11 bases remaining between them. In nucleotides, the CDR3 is TGTGCCAGCAGACCAGGGTTTGCAACTAATGAAAAACTGTTTTTT. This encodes CASRPGFATNEKLFF.

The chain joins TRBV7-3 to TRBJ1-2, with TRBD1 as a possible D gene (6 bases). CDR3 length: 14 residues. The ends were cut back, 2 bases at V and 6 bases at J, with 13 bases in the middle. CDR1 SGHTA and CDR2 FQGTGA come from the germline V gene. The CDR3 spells CASSLGTRGNGYTF. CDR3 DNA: TGTGCCAGCAGCTTAGGTACCAGGGGAAATGGCTACACCTTC.

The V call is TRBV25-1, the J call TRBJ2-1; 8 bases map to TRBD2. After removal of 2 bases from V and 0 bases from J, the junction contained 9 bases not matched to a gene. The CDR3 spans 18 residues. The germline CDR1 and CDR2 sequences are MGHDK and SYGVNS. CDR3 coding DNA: TGTGCCAGCAGTGAAGGACCTAGCGGGTTTTCCTCCTACAATGAGCAGTTCTTC. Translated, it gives CASSEGPSGFSSYNEQFF.

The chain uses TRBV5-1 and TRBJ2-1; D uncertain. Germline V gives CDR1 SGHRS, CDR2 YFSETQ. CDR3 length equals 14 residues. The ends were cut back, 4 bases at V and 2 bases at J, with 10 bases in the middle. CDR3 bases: TGCGCCAGCAGCCCCAATTGGCCCTACAATGAGCAGTTCTTC. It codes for CASSPNWPYNEQFF.

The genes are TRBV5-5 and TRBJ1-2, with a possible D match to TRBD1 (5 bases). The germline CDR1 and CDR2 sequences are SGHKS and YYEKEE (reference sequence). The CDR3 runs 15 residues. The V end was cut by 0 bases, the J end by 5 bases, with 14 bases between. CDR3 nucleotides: TGTGCCAGCAGCTTGGGGGGCGCCGGCCCTTATGGCTACACCTTC. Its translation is CASSLGGAGPYGYTF.

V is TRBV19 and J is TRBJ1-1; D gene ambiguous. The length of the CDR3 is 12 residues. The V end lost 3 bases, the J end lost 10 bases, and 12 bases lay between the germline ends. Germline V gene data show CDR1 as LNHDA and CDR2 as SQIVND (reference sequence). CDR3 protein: CASSMEAGGAFF. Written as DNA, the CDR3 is TGTGCCAGTAGTATGGAGGCGGGTGGAGCTTTCTTT.